The entry below gives a single T cell receptor beta chain sequence along with its context. Germline-derived CDR1 and CDR2 are MDHEN and SYDVKM. The CDR3 length is 19 residues. Trimming removed 1 base from V and 4 bases from J; junction bases left unmatched: 18. Assay used: immunoSEQ multiplex PCR; TCRdb lists only in-frame clones, some missing. The sample has 330,000 or so clones, around 90% seen once. This sample is part of a study of blood T cell repertoires in COVID-19. Study at large: Researchers got acute and convalescent COVID-19 samples from the United States, Italy and Spain. PBMCs, B-cell-depleted T cells, or T cells provided the cDNA or gDNA that made up the material.

The receptor was isolated from a woman in her 30s who had recovered from COVID-19. V gene TRBV28 combines with J gene TRBJ1-1; the match to TRBD1 covers 7 bases. What was sequenced was PBMCs or T cells enriched from blood (not recorded which). The CDR3 DNA reads as TGTGCCAGCAGTTTATCCGTTGGGGTACGAGGGGGCGCGGGCACTGAAGCTTTCTTT. This codes for CASSLSVGVRGGAGTEAFF.